The rows below give T cell receptor beta chains drawn from one sample of a study of T-cell reconstitution after alpha-beta-depleted transplantation in children. TCRdb re-called the PCR reads through MiXCR, storing one row per CDR3 protein. The data contain approximately 400,000 distinct CDR3 sequences, about 17% of them singletons. The sequencing here drew on PBMCs, mostly from graft donor cells, taken 360 days after TCRalphabeta/CD19-depleted stem cell transplant. These receptors originate from a boy under two years old who had a stem cell transplant for Wiskott-Aldrich syndrome, so the T cells may come from the graft donor. Each CDR3 is given with its conserved first and last residue. Fields, in order: V gene, D gene, J gene, clone size, CDR3 protein, CDR3 DNA. The D gene is left open where the match is weak. A row's size may be missing; if present it is once, few, many or a size class.

V gene: TRBV11-3; D gene: TRBD2; J gene: TRBJ2-1; clone size: -; CDR3 protein: CASSFGTSGPNEQFF; CDR3 DNA: TGTGCCAGCAGCTTCGGGACTAGCGGTCCCAATGAGCAGTTCTTC
V gene: TRBV18; D gene: -; J gene: TRBJ2-3; clone size: few; CDR3 protein: CASSPPSQRQAPDTQYF; CDR3 DNA: TGTGCCAGCTCACCCCCCTCCCAGCGGCAAGCTCCAGATACGCAGTATTTT
V gene: TRBV7-9; D gene: -; J gene: TRBJ2-1; clone size: -; CDR3 protein: CASSPSGQGNHNEQFF; CDR3 DNA: TGTGCCAGCAGCCCATCAGGCCAGGGGAACCACAATGAGCAGTTCTTC
V gene: TRBV27; D gene: -; J gene: TRBJ1-6; clone size: few; CDR3 protein: CASSFTRDRSPLHF; CDR3 DNA: TGTGCCAGCAGTTTTACCCGGGATCGATCACCCCTCCACTTT
V gene: TRBV11-1; D gene: TRBD2; J gene: TRBJ2-1; clone size: few; CDR3 protein: CASSLATRTSGSSYNEQFF; CDR3 DNA: TGTGCCAGCAGCTTAGCAACCCGGACTAGCGGGAGCTCCTACAATGAGCAGTTCTTC
V gene: TRBV24-1; D gene: -; J gene: TRBJ2-1; clone size: -; CDR3 protein: CATSDRDLVGQFF; CDR3 DNA: TGTGCCACCAGTGACCGGGACCTGGTCGGGCAGTTCTTC
V gene: TRBV28; D gene: -; J gene: TRBJ1-6; clone size: -; CDR3 protein: CASSPPRQGLGSPLHF; CDR3 DNA: TGTGCCAGCAGTCCCCCCCGGCAGGGCCTGGGATCACCCCTCCACTTT
V gene: TRBV6-5; D gene: -; J gene: TRBJ1-6; clone size: many; CDR3 protein: CASSYSWAQPGDYLHF; CDR3 DNA: TGTGCCAGCAGTTACTCTTGGGCACAACCGGGGGATTACCTCCACTTT
V gene: TRBV28; D gene: -; J gene: TRBJ2-2; clone size: few; CDR3 protein: CASSLKAVGTGELFF; CDR3 DNA: TGTGCCAGCAGTTTAAAAGCGGTCGGGACCGGGGAGCTGTTTTTT
V gene: TRBV6-5; D gene: -; J gene: TRBJ2-7; clone size: -; CDR3 protein: CASSYSTPDSYEQYF; CDR3 DNA: TGTGCCAGCAGTTACTCGACTCCAGATTCCTACGAGCAGTACTTC
V gene: TRBV10-3; D gene: TRBD2; J gene: TRBJ2-5; clone size: -; CDR3 protein: CAIRASGREETQYF; CDR3 DNA: TGTGCCATCAGGGCTAGCGGGAGGGAGGAGACCCAGTACTTC
V gene: TRBV12-3/TRBV12-4; D gene: TRBD2; J gene: TRBJ2-3; clone size: -; CDR3 protein: CASNQLAGPTTDTQYF; CDR3 DNA: TGTGCCAGCAACCAGCTAGCGGGACCTACCACAGATACGCAGTATTTT
V gene: TRBV10-3; D gene: -; J gene: TRBJ1-4; clone size: few; CDR3 protein: CAISESNVKGFVRNEKLFF; CDR3 DNA: TGTGCCATCAGTGAGTCTAATGTCAAGGGATTCGTCCGTAATGAAAAACTGTTTTTT
V gene: TRBV5-1; D gene: -; J gene: TRBJ2-7; clone size: few; CDR3 protein: CASSLGQVVYEQYF; CDR3 DNA: TGCGCCAGCAGCCTCGGCCAGGTAGTCTACGAGCAGTACTTC
V gene: TRBV20-1; D gene: -; J gene: TRBJ2-7; clone size: few; CDR3 protein: CSAREGARIDEQYF; CDR3 DNA: TGCAGTGCTAGAGAAGGGGCTAGAATCGACGAGCAGTACTTC
V gene: TRBV11-3; D gene: TRBD2; J gene: TRBJ2-7; clone size: -; CDR3 protein: CASSPGLAGKSSYEQYF; CDR3 DNA: TGTGCCAGCAGCCCGGGACTAGCGGGAAAGAGCTCCTACGAGCAGTACTTC
V gene: TRBV5-1; D gene: -; J gene: TRBJ2-6; clone size: -; CDR3 protein: CASSLGDISGANVLTF; CDR3 DNA: TGCGCCAGCAGCTTGGGGGACATCTCTGGGGCCAACGTCCTGACTTTC
V gene: TRBV9; D gene: TRBD2; J gene: TRBJ2-2; clone size: -; CDR3 protein: CASSVSGLAGGELFF; CDR3 DNA: TGTGCCAGCAGCGTATCCGGACTAGCCGGCGGGGAGCTGTTTTTT
V gene: TRBV10-3; D gene: -; J gene: TRBJ2-5; clone size: few; CDR3 protein: CAISDRSRETQYF; CDR3 DNA: TGTGCCATCAGTGACAGGAGCCGAGAGACCCAGTACTTC
V gene: TRBV6-1; D gene: TRBD2; J gene: TRBJ2-3; clone size: -; CDR3 protein: CASKTQWEGVTDTQYF; CDR3 DNA: TGTGCCAGCAAAACCCAGTGGGAGGGAGTCACAGATACGCAGTATTTT
V gene: TRBV30; D gene: -; J gene: TRBJ1-3; clone size: -; CDR3 protein: CAWSKGNGNTIYF; CDR3 DNA: TGTGCCTGGAGTAAGGGCAACGGAAACACCATATATTTT
V gene: TRBV5-1; D gene: -; J gene: TRBJ2-7; clone size: many; CDR3 protein: CASSPRGSLYEQYF; CDR3 DNA: TGCGCCAGCAGCCCCCGGGGGAGCCTCTACGAGCAGTACTTC
V gene: TRBV7-2; D gene: -; J gene: TRBJ1-1; clone size: few; CDR3 protein: CASSLELRGMTEAFF; CDR3 DNA: TGTGCCAGCAGCTTAGAGCTTCGGGGGATGACTGAAGCTTTCTTT
V gene: TRBV5-6; D gene: -; J gene: TRBJ1-2; clone size: -; CDR3 protein: CASSRQQLSYGYTF; CDR3 DNA: TGTGCCAGCAGCCGACAGCAGCTCTCCTATGGCTACACCTTC
V gene: TRBV24-1; D gene: -; J gene: TRBJ2-5; clone size: -; CDR3 protein: CATSLGGRETQYF; CDR3 DNA: TGTGCCACCTCCCTAGGGGGAAGAGAGACCCAGTACTTC
V gene: TRBV20-1; D gene: -; J gene: TRBJ2-1; clone size: many; CDR3 protein: CSARDLEEINEQFF; CDR3 DNA: TGCAGTGCTAGAGATCTTGAGGAAATAAATGAGCAGTTCTTC
V gene: TRBV20-1; D gene: -; J gene: TRBJ2-3; clone size: -; CDR3 protein: CSARDRLAASTDTQYF; CDR3 DNA: TGCAGTGCTAGAGATCGGCTGGCGGCTAGCACAGATACGCAGTATTTT
V gene: TRBV5-1; D gene: TRBD1; J gene: TRBJ1-2; clone size: -; CDR3 protein: CASRGQGNYGYTF; CDR3 DNA: TGCGCCAGCAGGGGACAGGGGAACTATGGCTACACCTTC
V gene: TRBV10-3; D gene: -; J gene: TRBJ1-2; clone size: few; CDR3 protein: CAIARQSNYGYTF; CDR3 DNA: TGTGCCATCGCCCGACAGTCTAACTATGGCTACACCTTC
V gene: TRBV5-1; D gene: TRBD1; J gene: TRBJ1-1; clone size: -; CDR3 protein: CASSPTGATEAFF; CDR3 DNA: TGCGCCAGCAGCCCGACAGGGGCCACTGAAGCTTTCTTT
V gene: TRBV27; D gene: -; J gene: TRBJ2-1; clone size: many; CDR3 protein: CASREPGLYNEQFF; CDR3 DNA: TGTGCCAGCAGAGAGCCGGGACTTTACAATGAGCAGTTCTTC
V gene: TRBV5-1; D gene: TRBD1; J gene: TRBJ2-5; clone size: few; CDR3 protein: CASSLVAGGGQETQYF; CDR3 DNA: TGCGCCAGCAGCTTGGTGGCAGGGGGCGGCCAAGAGACCCAGTACTTC
V gene: TRBV9; D gene: TRBD2; J gene: TRBJ2-3; clone size: few; CDR3 protein: CASSVGPSGRTDTQYF; CDR3 DNA: TGTGCCAGCAGCGTAGGTCCTAGCGGGCGGACAGATACGCAGTATTTT
V gene: TRBV24-1; D gene: -; J gene: TRBJ2-2; clone size: many; CDR3 protein: CATSRGDGGELFF; CDR3 DNA: TGTGCCACCTCCCGGGGCGACGGCGGGGAGCTGTTTTTT
V gene: TRBV20-1; D gene: TRBD2; J gene: TRBJ2-1; clone size: -; CDR3 protein: CSATGRVAGDNEQFF; CDR3 DNA: TGCAGTGCTACAGGGAGAGTAGCGGGAGACAATGAGCAGTTCTTC
V gene: TRBV25-1; D gene: TRBD2; J gene: TRBJ2-7; clone size: few; CDR3 protein: CASSYRGGTSLNEQYF; CDR3 DNA: TGTGCCAGCAGCTATAGAGGGGGGACTAGCCTCAACGAGCAGTACTTC
V gene: TRBV6-2/TRBV6-3; D gene: -; J gene: TRBJ1-5; clone size: few; CDR3 protein: CASSYSKGGRSNQPQHF; CDR3 DNA: TGTGCCAGCAGTTACTCGAAGGGGGGCCGGAGCAATCAGCCCCAGCATTTT
V gene: TRBV6-1; D gene: -; J gene: TRBJ2-7; clone size: -; CDR3 protein: CASSQGDIPEQYF; CDR3 DNA: TGTGCCAGCAGTCAAGGGGACATTCCCGAGCAGTACTTC
V gene: TRBV7-9; D gene: TRBD1; J gene: TRBJ2-5; clone size: many; CDR3 protein: CASSLGQGSQETQYF; CDR3 DNA: TGTGCCAGCAGCTTGGGACAGGGTAGTCAAGAGACCCAGTACTTC